One and the same sample provided the 19 T cell receptor beta chains below, sequenced in a study of shared clonotypes between healthy human individuals. It was CD45RO-negative cells, positively selected for CCR7, that made up naive CD8 cells, with terminally differentiated effector memory CD45RA+ cells excluded. Some clones are missing from TCRdb's copy, which holds only in-frame ones; the method was immunoSEQ multiplex PCR. The repertoire holds about 2 million clones, with less than 95% as singletons. The sample was naive CD8+ T cells sorted from blood. The receptors derive from a man aged 18 to 30 in good health.

The gene calls are TRBV4-1 and TRBJ1-6; possible D gene TRBD1, 5 bases. The CDR3 covers 15 residues. With 0 bases removed from V and 10 bases from J, the gap between germline ends came to 13 bases. Germline loops: CDR1 MGHRA, CDR2 YSYEKL. The CDR3 DNA reads as TGCGCCAGCAGCCAAGATCCAGGGAGAAACTCACCCCTCCACTTT. Translating it yields CASSQDPGRNSPLHF.

The count of this clone is one. This CDR3 is CASTRPGISYGYTF. CDR3 bases: TGTGCCAGCACCCGCCCCGGTATTAGCTATGGCTACACCTTC. This sequence joins TRBV9 and TRBJ1-2; D remains unclear. V was cut by 6 bases and J by 4 bases, with 16 bases left in between. The CDR3 is 14 residues long. Germline loops: CDR1 SGDLS, CDR2 YYNGEE.

The CDR3 sequence is CASSYRPNYGYTF. CDR3 coding DNA: TGTGCCAGCAGTTACCGCCCCAACTATGGCTACACCTTC. V usage is TRBV27 and J usage is TRBJ1-2; D is uncertain. CDR1 and CDR2 from the germline V gene are MNHEY and SMNVEV (reference sequence). Trimming cost V 4 bases and J 2 bases, with 8 bases left between them. The CDR3 is 13 amino acids.

This chain connects TRBV29-1 to TRBJ1-2; TRBD1 matches 9 bases. The ends lost 6 bases at V and 5 bases at J; junction bases unmatched: 16. This CDR3 has 16 amino acids. The germline V gene has CDR1 SQVTM and CDR2 ANQGSEA. The CDR3 nucleotides read TGCAGCGTGGGGGACAGGGCTACCGGGAGTGGTTATGGCTACACCTTC. Encoded protein: CSVGDRATGSGYGYTF.

Concerning this clone: Germline and junction disagree at one end, which may indicate a read error. This chain uses TRBV7-7 with TRBJ2-1, with D perhaps matching TRBD1 (6 bases). The CDR3 is made up of 15 amino acids. The germline gives CDR1 SSHAT, CDR2 FNYEAQ (reference sequence). Written as DNA, the CDR3 is TGTGCTAGCAGTTACTCGGACAGCTCCTACAATGAGCAGTTCTTC. Its translation: CASSYSDSSYNEQFF. The full variable domain, rest sourced from reference TRBV7-7 and TRBJ2-1, is GAGVSQSPRYKVTKRGQDVTLRCDPISSHATLYWYQQALGQGPEFLTYFNYEAQPDKSGLPSDRFSAERPEGSISTLTIQRTEQRDSAMYRCASSYSDSSYNEQFFGPGTRLTVL.

Note on this clone: Additional DNA sequences in this sample encode the identical CDR3. The chain couples TRBV28 to TRBJ2-5; D is unclear. There are 12 residues in the CDR3. The V end lost 1 base, the J end lost 5 bases, and 5 bases lay between the germline ends. CDR1 is MDHEN, CDR2 SYDVKM, per germline. The CDR3 protein is CASSLSAETQYF. Here the CDR3 DNA reads TGTGCCAGCAGTTTATCAGCGGAGACCCAGTACTTC.

The rearrangement links TRBV19 to TRBJ1-3; D perhaps matches TRBD1 (6 bases). V lost 5 bases and J 0 bases, leaving 11 bases between the germline ends. The CDR3 has 15 residues. Germline values: CDR1 LNHDA, CDR2 SQIVND (reference sequence). As DNA, the CDR3 is TGTGCCAGTAGTTGGGACACCTACTCTGGAAACACCATATATTTT. Translation: CASSWDTYSGNTIYF.

The chain couples TRBV7-8 to TRBJ2-5, with 7 bases fitting TRBD1. V was clipped by 4 bases and J by 2 bases; unmatched bases: 4. Per the germline V gene, CDR1 is SGHVS and CDR2 is FQNEAQ. The CDR3 has 14 residues. CDR3 nucleotide sequence: TGTGCCAGCAGCTCGGGACAGATTCAAGAGACCCAGTACTTC. Its protein product is CASSSGQIQETQYF.

The CDR3 nucleotides are TGTGCCAGCAGCGGACAGGCTAACTCCTACGAGCAGTACTTC. Its translation: CASSGQANSYEQYF. This rearrangement joins TRBV7-9 to TRBJ2-7; 7 positions agree with TRBD1. J lost 0 bases, V lost 5 bases, and 4 bases had no gene match. The CDR3 runs 14 residues. Germline V gives CDR1 SEHNR, CDR2 FQNEAQ (reference sequence).

This sequence joins TRBV19 and TRBJ2-5; D is uncertain. The germline V gene encodes CDR1 LNHDA and CDR2 SQIVND (reference sequence). The CDR3 consists of 12 residues. V gave up 7 bases and J gave up 0 bases, with 6 bases separating them. The CDR3 sequence is CASTFDQETQYF. For the CDR3, the DNA is TGTGCCAGTACCTTCGACCAAGAGACCCAGTACTTC.

The genes are TRBV7-6 and TRBJ2-3; TRBD1 matches 8 bases. The CDR3 loop spans 17 amino acids. The junction had 9 bases not matched to a gene; V was cut back by 0 bases and J by 4 bases. Germline CDR1 reads SGHVS; CDR2 reads FNYEAQ. This CDR3 is CASSLAGQGASSDTQYF. The CDR3 DNA follows: TGTGCCAGCAGCTTAGCTGGCCAGGGGGCGTCCTCAGATACGCAGTATTTT. Variable domain in full (rest from reference TRBV7-6 and TRBJ2-3): GAGVSQSPRYKVTKRGQDVALRCDPISGHVSLYWYRQALGQGPEFLTYFNYEAQQDKSGLPNDRFSAERPEGSISTLTIQRTEQRDSAMYRCASSLAGQGASSDTQYFGPGTRLTVL.

The V gene is TRBV4-1, the J gene TRBJ2-7; 7 bases line up with TRBD2. The V gene end was trimmed by 3 bases and the J gene end by 4 bases; junction bases not matched to a gene: 6. The CDR3 contains 14 residues. CDR1 MGHRA and CDR2 YSYEKL come from the germline V gene. CDR3 DNA sequence: TGCGCCAGCAGCCAGCCCCTCGGGGGGTACGAGCAGTACTTC. Its protein is CASSQPLGGYEQYF.

The chain has TRBV30 and TRBJ2-7; TRBD1 agrees at 8 bases. There are 13 residues in the CDR3. Germline-derived CDR1 and CDR2 are GTSNPN and SVGIG (reference sequence). J gave up 4 bases and V 5 bases, and 7 bases lay outside the gene matches. CDR3 nucleotide sequence: TGTGCCTGGGAGGACAGGGTTGCTTACGAGCAGTACTTC. This encodes CAWEDRVAYEQYF.

This clone has just one count. This rearrangement joins TRBV6-1 to TRBJ2-7, with D possibly TRBD1 on 6 matching bases. The CDR3 totals 13 residues. Looked up from germline, CDR1 is MNHNS and CDR2 is SASEGT. With 6 bases removed from V and 7 bases from J, the gap between germline ends came to 16 bases. The CDR3 region has the DNA TGTGCCAGCAGAGACACAGGGCCGGGAGAGCAGTACTTC. This translates into CASRDTGPGEQYF.

The chain is built from TRBV2 and TRBJ2-7; a weak D match, TRBD2 (6 bases). The CDR3 has 11 amino acids. The V gene lost 8 bases and the J gene lost 6 bases, with 11 bases spanning the gap. CDR1 SNHLY and CDR2 FYNNEI come from the germline V gene. In nucleotides, the CDR3 is TGTGCCAGCCTGGGGGGAGCCGAGCAGTACTTC. This encodes CASLGGAEQYF.

This chain links TRBV7-2 with TRBJ2-7; 8 bases fit TRBD2. CDR3 size: 15 residues. The J segment lost 0 bases and the V segment lost 2 bases, leaving 3 bases of the junction unmatched. Per the germline V gene, CDR1 is SGHTA and CDR2 is FQGNSA. DNA for the CDR3: TGTGCCAGCAGCTTAACTAGCGGACTCTCCTACGAGCAGTACTTC. Translated, it gives CASSLTSGLSYEQYF. Variable domain in full (rest from reference TRBV7-2 and TRBJ2-7): GAGVSQSPSNKVTEKGKDVELRCDPISGHTALYWYRQSLGQGLEFLIYFQGNSAPDKSGLPSDRFSAERTGGSVSTLTIQRTQQEDSAVYLCASSLTSGLSYEQYFGPGTRLTVT.

V gene TRBV7-6 combines with J gene TRBJ2-5; D remains ambiguous. The DNA matches TRBJ2-7 better at its end, which makes the J call doubtful. CDR1 is SGHVS and CDR2 is FNYEAQ in the germline V gene. CDR3 length equals 12 residues. The CDR3 loop reads CASSPGSYEQYF. The CDR3 bases are TGTGCCAGCAGCCCCGGCTCCTACGAGCAGTACTTC.

The chain recombines TRBV19 with TRBJ2-3, with unresolved D. Germline CDR1 and CDR2: LNHDA and SQIVND (reference sequence). Trimming took off 8 bases at V and 6 bases at J, with 15 bases between the two ends. The CDR3 consists of 13 residues. The CDR3 DNA reads as TGTGCCAGTGGTAGTCGTAAGTTGGATACGCAGTATTTT. Residues: CASGSRKLDTQYF.

V and J are TRBV5-1 and TRBJ2-7, with 7 nucleotides matching TRBD2. V lost 1 base and J lost 3; bases outside the gene matches: 10. Looked up from germline, CDR1 is SGHRS and CDR2 is YFSETQ. The CDR3 is 16 amino acids. The CDR3 protein is CASSLSLRGEHYEQYF. The CDR3 nucleotides are TGCGCCAGCAGCTTGAGTCTCCGGGGGGAGCACTACGAGCAGTACTTC.